These 28 T cell receptor beta chains were all obtained from the same sample, sequenced in a study of cytomegalovirus exposure and HLA in healthy donors. 13 Jbeta primers and 60 Vbeta primers were used for the PCR. Produced via immunoSEQ multiplex PCR; TCRdb's table is partial and in-frame only. The sample consists of roughly 150,000 clones, around 10% of them appearing once. Sequenced input: PBMCs. These receptors all stem from a middle-aged man in good health and CMV-seronegative.

The V gene is TRBV6-1, the J gene TRBJ1-3; D remains unclear. Trimming removed 0 bases at V and 2 bases at J, with 8 bases between. This CDR3 has 15 residues. The germline gives CDR1 MNHNS, CDR2 SASEGT. The CDR3 DNA is TGTGCCAGCAGTGAAGCGCTTACGGCTGGAAACACCATATATTTT. It encodes CASSEALTAGNTIYF.

This clone was seen more than once but under ten times. The chain has TRBV7-3 and TRBJ2-3; 7 bases map to TRBD2. The germline V gene encodes CDR1 SGHTA and CDR2 FQGTGA. Trimming at V came to 5 bases and at J to 0 bases, leaving 5 bases not matched to a gene. The length of the CDR3 is 15 residues. The CDR3 DNA sequence: TGTGCCAGCAGCCCGGGACTACCGAGCACAGATACGCAGTATTTT. Encoded protein: CASSPGLPSTDTQYF.

This clone was detected only a few times. The chain carries TRBV6-1 and TRBJ1-1; the D is unclear. The CDR3 has 14 residues. Trimming pared 10 bases from V and 1 base from J, leaving 16 bases between. In germline, CDR1 is MNHNS, CDR2 SASEGT. The CDR3 bases are TGTGCCACCGGGAGGCAGTTATCGAACACTGAAGCTTTCTTT. Translating it yields CATGRQLSNTEAFF.

In its sample, this clone was seen a few times. The CDR3 DNA is TGTGCCAGCAGCAAAGTTTCTATTGAGCAGTACTTC. Translating it yields CASSKVSIEQYF. The gene calls are TRBV21-1 and TRBJ2-7; the D call TRBD2 from the table was never checked on the DNA. TRBV21-1 is designated a pseudogene. There are 12 residues in the CDR3.

The chain links TRBV10-3 to TRBJ1-1; 9 bases fit TRBD1. CDR3 length equals 15 residues. The germline gives CDR1 ENHRY, CDR2 SYGVKD. V shed 3 bases and J 3 bases; nucleotides not matched to a gene: 5. CDR3 region: CAISDPDRGDTEAFF. The DNA for the CDR3 is TGTGCCATCAGTGACCCAGACAGGGGGGACACTGAAGCTTTCTTT.

This chain joins TRBV2 and TRBJ2-7; the match to TRBD1 covers 10 bases. CDR1 is SNHLY, CDR2 FYNNEI, per germline. V was pared by 7 bases and J by 4 bases, with 10 bases of the junction left unmatched. The CDR3 is 15 residues long. In nucleotides, the CDR3 is TGTGCCAGCACCCGGGTCGGGACAGGGGTGTACGAGCAGTACTTC. It encodes CASTRVGTGVYEQYF. Based on the CDR3 plus reference TRBV2 and TRBJ2-7, the full variable domain is EPEVTQTPSHQVTQMGQEVILRCVPISNHLYFYWYRQILGQKVEFLVSFYNNEISEKSEIFDDQFSVERPDGSNFTLKIRSTKLEDSAMYFCASTRVGTGVYEQYFGPGTRLTVT.

Only a few counts were recorded for this clone. V is TRBV6-6 and J is TRBJ2-7; no reliable D call. The CDR3 loop spans 13 amino acids. The V gene's germline CDR1 is MNHNY and CDR2 SVGAGI (reference sequence). V lost 6 bases to trimming and J lost 5 bases, with 14 bases between them. Written as DNA, the CDR3 is TGTGCCAGCAGCCCCGAGCGAGTCCACGAGCAGTACTTC. The encoded protein is CASSPERVHEQYF.

V is TRBV7-2 and J is TRBJ2-1; TRBD1 might be the D (5 bases). Germline values: CDR1 SGHTA, CDR2 FQGNSA. The ends were cut back, 1 base at V and 8 bases at J, with 12 bases in the middle. The CDR3 extends over 14 amino acids. The DNA of the CDR3 is TGTGCCAGCAGCTTAGACACGGGCAGGGATGAGCAGTTCTTC. Protein: CASSLDTGRDEQFF.

This chain joins TRBV5-6 and TRBJ2-1, with D unresolved. The V end lost 2 bases, the J end lost 10 bases, and 10 bases lay between the germline ends. This CDR3 region has 12 residues. CDR1 and CDR2 (germline): SGHDT, YYEEEE. Here the CDR3 DNA reads TGTGCCAGCAGCTTACGACTTTGGGAGCAGTTCTTC. It yields the protein CASSLRLWEQFF.

The chain is built from TRBV27 and TRBJ2-2, with TRBD1 matching over 7 bases. CDR3 length: 15 residues. From germline, CDR1 is MNHEY and CDR2 SMNVEV (reference sequence). V lost 6 bases to trimming and J lost 2 bases; unmatched junction nucleotides: 6. The CDR3 here is CASSPTGFNTGELFF. CDR3 nucleotides: TGTGCCAGCAGCCCGACAGGGTTTAACACCGGGGAGCTGTTTTTT.

The V call is TRBV19, the J call TRBJ2-7; 8 bases agree with TRBD1. J lost 7 bases, V lost 4 bases, and 9 bases had no gene match. Looked up from germline, CDR1 is LNHDA and CDR2 is SQIVND (reference sequence). The CDR3 loop spans 14 amino acids. The CDR3 DNA follows: TGTGCCAGTAGTAAGCCGGGACAGGCCCGGGAGCAGTACTTC. It yields the protein CASSKPGQAREQYF.

The chain employs TRBV9 and TRBJ2-2, with TRBD2 matching over 11 bases. Germline V CDR1 and CDR2: SGDLS, YYNGEE. The CDR3 consists of 14 residues. Losses at the gene ends were 7 bases for V and 6 bases for J; bases not matched to a gene: 5. The CDR3 nucleotides are TGTGCCAGCGGCGGGACTAGCGGCCCCGGGGAGCTGTTTTTT. As protein: CASGGTSGPGELFF.

This clone has more than one count but fewer than ten. The genes are TRBV10-3 and TRBJ1-6, with D unclear. CDR3 length: 15 amino acids. Germline V lookup: CDR1 ENHRY, CDR2 SYGVKD. V lost 2 bases, J lost 7 bases, and 12 bases lay in between. CDR3 in DNA: TGTGCCATCAGTGAGGATTCTACGGGGAATTCACCCCTCCACTTT. Its protein is CAISEDSTGNSPLHF.

A few counts support this clone. The gene calls are TRBV10-3 and TRBJ2-2, with TRBD1 matching 7 bases. The CDR3 has 18 amino acids. Germline CDR1 reads ENHRY; CDR2 reads SYGVKD. Germline trimming cut 0 bases from V and 4 bases from J; bases unmatched to any gene: 11. The CDR3 loop is CAISESKGAVVSTGELFF. CDR3 nucleotide sequence: TGTGCCATCAGTGAGTCGAAGGGGGCGGTTGTATCCACCGGGGAGCTGTTTTTT.

This clone was observed a handful of times. J is TRBJ1-1 and V is TRBV30, with TRBD1 matching over 7 bases. CDR3 length: 14 amino acids. Germline trimming cut 5 bases from V and 1 base from J; bases unmatched to any gene: 7. The germline V gene has CDR1 GTSNPN and CDR2 SVGIG (reference sequence). The CDR3 sequence: CAWAQGVGNTEAFF. The CDR3 DNA is TGTGCCTGGGCTCAGGGGGTTGGGAACACTGAAGCTTTCTTT.

Concerning this clone itself: The sample holds other DNA sequences that translate to the same CDR3. The chain is built from TRBV30 and TRBJ2-1, with D possibly being TRBD1 (6 bases). Deletions cut 2 bases from V and 5 bases from J, with 10 bases between. This CDR3 has 13 amino acids. Germline V CDR1 and CDR2: GTSNPN, SVGIG (reference sequence). The CDR3 region has the DNA TGTGCCTGGAGTATAGGGGGAGACAATGAGCAGTTCTTC. It yields the protein CAWSIGGDNEQFF.

This clone was counted a few times. The chain combines TRBV6-1 with TRBJ2-6; the D is unclear. The CDR3 is 16 residues long. V lost 4 bases and J 1 base, leaving 11 bases between the germline ends. Germline CDR1 is MNHNS and CDR2 is SASEGT. CDR3 bases: TGTGCCAGCAGTGCGCAAGTGAGGTCTGGGGCCAACGTCCTGACTTTC. This codes for CASSAQVRSGANVLTF.

V and J are TRBV18 and TRBJ2-7, with a tentative D call TRBD1 (5 bases). V was pared by 7 bases and J by 3 bases, with 13 bases between. Germline-derived CDR1 and CDR2 are KGHSH and LQKENI. The CDR3 loop spans 13 amino acids. The CDR3 loop is CASCKDRDYEQYF. DNA of the CDR3: TGTGCCAGCTGTAAAGACAGAGACTACGAGCAGTACTTC.

The CDR3, as DNA: TGTGCCAGTAGCCCGGGACAGGGGACCCTAGCCAAAAACATTCAGTACTTC. It is translated as CASSPGQGTLAKNIQYF. The chain recombines TRBV19 with TRBJ2-4; TRBD1 aligns across 10 bases. The CDR3 spans 17 residues. CDR1 is LNHDA and CDR2 is SQIVND in the germline V gene (reference sequence). V gave up 6 bases and J gave up 0 bases; unmatched junction bases: 8.

The sample holds a few counts of this clone. The rearrangement uses TRBV7-3 and TRBJ1-1; 9 bases match TRBD1. With 4 bases clipped from V and 8 bases from J, the junction kept 5 bases outside the gene matches. Germline loops: CDR1 SGHTA, CDR2 FQGTGA. This CDR3 is built from 13 residues. CDR3: CASSSGQGLEAFF. The DNA for the CDR3 is TGTGCCAGCAGCTCGGGACAGGGTCTGGAAGCTTTCTTT.

This clone has only a few counts. Other DNA sequences of this sample code for an identical CDR3. The V call is TRBV9, the J call TRBJ1-2, with D possibly being TRBD1 (5 bases). V was cut by 2 bases and J by 1 base, with 6 bases left in between. The germline gives CDR1 SGDLS, CDR2 YYNGEE. The CDR3 consists of 13 residues. CDR3 region: CASSVQGNYGYTF. In DNA, the CDR3 is TGTGCCAGCAGCGTCCAGGGTAACTATGGCTACACCTTC.

This clone was counted between two and nine times. The CDR3 DNA is TGTGCCAGCAGTAGAGGCTACGAGCAGTACTTC. Amino acid sequence: CASSRGYEQYF. This rearrangement joins TRBV2 to TRBJ2-7; the D is unclear. The V gene's germline CDR1 is SNHLY and CDR2 FYNNEI. Trimming removed 5 bases at V and 3 bases at J, with 5 bases between. There are 11 residues in the CDR3.

This clone showed up just a few times. V gene TRBV6-5 combines with J gene TRBJ2-1, with 10 bases lining up with TRBD2. The CDR3 spans 15 residues. V dropped 2 bases and J dropped 8; count of bases not matched to a gene: 6. Germline V lookup: CDR1 MNHEY, CDR2 SVGAGI. CDR3 in DNA: TGTGCCAGCAGTTACCAAACTAGCGGGAAGGATGAGCAGTTCTTC. It encodes CASSYQTSGKDEQFF.

The sample holds a few counts of this clone. The chain recombines TRBV30 with TRBJ1-1, with D perhaps TRBD1 (6 bases). Germline V gene lookup returns CDR1 GTSNPN and CDR2 SVGIG (reference sequence). Trimming pared 3 bases from V and 4 bases from J, leaving 12 bases between. This CDR3 is built from 13 residues. This chain's CDR3 is CAWSGGPSTEAFF. DNA of the CDR3: TGTGCCTGGAGCGGGGGGCCCAGCACTGAAGCTTTCTTT.

V is TRBV6-5 and J is TRBJ2-7; D is uncertain. V shed 5 bases and J shed 3 bases, with 8 bases lying between them. The germline V gene encodes CDR1 MNHEY and CDR2 SVGAGI. CDR3 size: 12 residues. The CDR3 DNA reads as TGTGCCAGCAGTACTCCTAGCTACGAGCAGTACTTC. This sequence encodes CASSTPSYEQYF.

The table lists this clone with a few counts. The chain joins TRBV19 to TRBJ2-3; 12 bases fit TRBD1. The V gene's germline CDR1 is LNHDA and CDR2 SQIVND (reference sequence). After removal of 7 bases from V and 1 base from J, the junction contained 12 bases not matched to a gene. This CDR3 has 18 amino acids. CDR3 region: CASTPGQGAGGGTDTQYF. The CDR3 bases are TGTGCCAGTACCCCGGGACAGGGGGCCGGGGGGGGCACAGATACGCAGTATTTT.

The V call is TRBV7-6, the J call TRBJ2-3; possible D gene TRBD1, 6 bases. There are 13 residues in the CDR3. Trimming took 5 bases from V and 9 from J, leaving 15 bases between them. CDR1 and CDR2 from the germline V gene are SGHVS and FNYEAQ. CDR3 protein: CASSEGPGETQYF. The CDR3 DNA sequence: TGTGCCAGCAGCGAAGGCCCAGGGGAGACGCAGTATTTT.

This sequence joins TRBV7-2 and TRBJ2-5; 7 bases fit TRBD2. From germline, CDR1 is SGHTA and CDR2 FQGNSA. V was pared by 5 bases and J by 4 bases, with 10 bases of the junction left unmatched. The CDR3 consists of 15 residues. The CDR3: CASSPELGEGETQYF. CDR3 in DNA: TGTGCCAGCAGCCCGGAACTAGGGGAGGGAGAGACCCAGTACTTC.